The 15 T cell receptor beta chains presented below share a single source sample, sequenced in a study of control samples from healthy donors and cancer patients. Method: immunoSEQ multiplex PCR; TCRdb's copy keeps in-frame clones and lacks some. The sample contains tens of thousands of clones, about four fifths of which appear only once. Material for sequencing was PBMCs. Every receptor here comes from an older man with lung cancer.

This chain uses TRBV7-9 with TRBJ1-4; D perhaps matches TRBD1 (6 bases). V lost 2 bases and J lost 6, with 13 bases in between. The CDR3 has 15 amino acids. Germline assignment: CDR1 SEHNR and CDR2 FQNEAQ (reference sequence). The CDR3 region has the DNA TGTGCCAGCAGCTTAATTATCGGGGGGCATGAAAAACTGTTTTTT. Translating it yields CASSLIIGGHEKLFF.

The chain links TRBV19 to TRBJ1-5, with 9 bases lining up with TRBD1. The CDR3 loop spans 15 amino acids. Germline assignment: CDR1 LNHDA and CDR2 SQIVND (reference sequence). The V and J ends lost 6 bases and 5 bases, in that order; junction bases with no gene match: 8. For the CDR3, the DNA is TGTGCCAGTAGCCCCCGGGACAGGGTTCATCAGCCCCAGCATTTT. It is translated as CASSPRDRVHQPQHF.

The chain carries TRBV24-1 and TRBJ2-1, with D tentatively TRBD1 (5 bases). Germline lookup yields CDR1 KGHDR and CDR2 SFDVKD. The CDR3 loop spans 11 amino acids. V dropped 9 bases and J dropped 10 bases, with 12 bases sitting between them. The DNA for the CDR3 is TGTGCCACCGACAGCTTCGGGGAGCAGTTCTTC. It codes for CATDSFGEQFF.

The chain is built from TRBV9 and TRBJ2-3; 12 bases agree with TRBD2. J lost 0 bases, V lost 0 bases, and 8 bases had no gene match. CDR1 and CDR2 from the germline V gene are SGDLS and YYNGEE. The CDR3 extends over 19 amino acids. This CDR3 reads CASSVDPLAGGRSTDTQYF. The DNA for the CDR3 is TGTGCCAGCAGCGTAGATCCGCTAGCGGGGGGGCGTAGCACAGATACGCAGTATTTT.

The rearrangement joins TRBV4-2 to TRBJ2-7, with 10 bases that match TRBD1. The CDR3 runs 17 residues. V lost 1 base, J lost 7 bases, and 13 bases stayed unmatched. CDR1 is LGHNA, CDR2 YNFKEQ, per germline. In DNA form, the CDR3 reads TGTGCCAGCAGCCAAGTAGTAGGGACAGGGGAAGGTGGGGAGCAGTACTTC. It translates to CASSQVVGTGEGGEQYF.

This clone came up once. V gene TRBV3-1 (or the pseudogene TRBV3-2) combines with J gene TRBJ2-3; the D is unclear. The CDR3 is 12 residues long. CDR1 and CDR2 from the germline V gene are LGHDT and YNNKEL (reference sequence). V shed 3 bases and J shed 1 base, with 2 bases lying between them. The CDR3 sequence is CASSHRTDTQYF. The CDR3 coding sequence is TGTGCCAGCAGCCACCGCACAGATACGCAGTATTTT.

The rearrangement joins TRBV18 to TRBJ2-1; 7 bases fit TRBD1. Trimming at V came to 2 bases and at J to 2 bases, leaving 6 bases not matched to a gene. CDR3 size: 16 residues. Germline V lookup: CDR1 KGHSH, CDR2 LQKENI. The CDR3 here is CASSPVLGQTYNEQFF. The CDR3 coding sequence is TGTGCCAGCTCACCAGTATTGGGACAGACCTACAATGAGCAGTTCTTC.

The genes are TRBV7-8 and TRBJ2-3, with a tentative D call TRBD2 (7 bases). The length of the CDR3 is 16 residues. Deletions cut 7 bases from V and 3 bases from J, with 20 bases between. Germline V CDR1 and CDR2: SGHVS, FQNEAQ. DNA of the CDR3: TGTGCCAGCAAACTAACAAACGGGGGGCGAACAGATACGCAGTATTTT. It specifies CASKLTNGGRTDTQYF.

This rearrangement joins TRBV5-1 to TRBJ1-3; D might be TRBD1 (5 bases). Germline V gene sequence: CDR1 SGHRS, CDR2 YFSETQ. Between the trimmed V and J ends, which lost 2 bases and 0 bases, there was a span of 9 bases. CDR3 length: 15 amino acids. The CDR3 loop is CASSFDSFSGNTIYF. The CDR3, as DNA: TGCGCCAGCAGCTTCGACAGTTTCTCTGGAAACACCATATATTTT.

V is TRBV7-9 and J is TRBJ1-2; TRBD1 is a possible D gene (5 bases). The CDR3 covers 12 residues. In germline, CDR1 is SEHNR, CDR2 FQNEAQ (reference sequence). The V and J ends lost 6 bases and 7 bases respectively, with 12 bases between them. The chain's CDR3 is CASRQEATGYTF. Written as DNA, the CDR3 is TGTGCCAGCAGACAGGAGGCAACTGGCTACACCTTC.

CDR3 sequence (DNA): TGTGCCAGCAGTTTTCAGGGAAACACCATATATTTT. It translates to CASSFQGNTIYF. The chain has TRBV12-3 or TRBV12-4 and TRBJ1-3, with no clear D. CDR3 length: 12 amino acids. V lost 3 bases and J lost 4, with 4 bases in between.

The chain is built from TRBV6-5 and TRBJ1-2, with TRBD1 matching 9 bases. V lost 7 bases and J lost 5; bases outside the gene matches: 8. The germline CDR1 and CDR2 sequences are MNHEY and SVGAGI. This CDR3 is 14 amino acids long. The CDR3 DNA reads TGTGCCAGCATTCCGAGCGACAGGGGGTATGGCTACACCTTC. Protein product: CASIPSDRGYGYTF.

The J gene is TRBJ2-3, the V gene TRBV5-8, with 15 bases matching TRBD2. Germline CDR1 SGHTS, CDR2 YDEGEE. This CDR3 is built from 17 residues. The J segment lost 8 bases and the V segment lost 0 bases, leaving 7 bases of the junction unmatched. In DNA, the CDR3 is TGTGCCAGCAGCTTGGGGACTAGCGGGGGGGTTTTAGCTACGCAGTATTTT. Protein sequence: CASSLGTSGGVLATQYF. Drawing the rest from reference TRBV5-8 and TRBJ2-3, the complete variable domain is EAGVTQSPTHLIKTRGQQATLRCSPISGHTSVYWYQQALGLGLQFLLWYDEGEERNRGNFPPRFSGRQFPNYSSELNVNALELEDSALYLCASSLGTSGGVLATQYFGPGTRLTVL.

This chain joins TRBV6-5 and TRBJ1-2, with D hard to call. Trimming removed 0 bases at V and 7 bases at J, with 12 bases between. The germline V gene has CDR1 MNHEY and CDR2 SVGAGI. The CDR3 covers 14 residues. This CDR3 reads CASSYSGRVGGYTF. The CDR3 DNA sequence: TGTGCCAGCAGTTACTCCGGACGGGTGGGTGGCTACACCTTC.

V gene TRBV4-2 combines with J gene TRBJ2-5, with 9 bases identical to TRBD2. The CDR3 loop spans 15 amino acids. CDR1 is LGHNA and CDR2 is YNFKEQ in the germline V gene. After removal of 2 bases from V and 4 bases from J, the junction contained 5 bases not matched to a gene. In nucleotides, the CDR3 is TGTGCCAGCAGCCAACCAGCGGGGGGCGGAGAGACCCAGTACTTC. Protein product: CASSQPAGGGETQYF.